This entry concerns a single T cell receptor beta chain. As yet, its antigen is unknown. With each sample, at least 5 micrograms of total RNA were extracted. This record comes from a study of blood T cells in healthy people across ages. Then a second PCR, running about 7 to 11 cycles, was carried out with a sample-barcoded 5' primer and a J-beta primer mix. Every molecule of cDNA carried a tag from a template-switch adaptor with 12 random nucleotides. MiXCR was run by TCRdb on the 5' RACE reads, yielding one entry per CDR3 protein. The sample has 650,000 to 1,000,000 distinct CDR3 sequences, approximately 35% seen once; the top ten hold 10% to 15%. Findings and caveats of the study: There was no known CMV status for donors, so expanded clonotype changes were possibly confounded. TCR beta diversity per million T cells fell roughly linearly with age.

This CDR3 is 15 amino acids long. Germline CDR1 is SGHRS and CDR2 is YFSETQ. V shed 4 bases and J 11 bases; nucleotides not matched to a gene: 11. This clonotype originated in a man aged 18 to 30 in good health. The chain has TRBV5-1 and TRBJ2-5; 13 nucleotides align to TRBD2. The material sequenced was blood. The CDR3 protein is CASSRTSGGNNEQYF. In nucleotides, the CDR3 is TGCGCCAGCAGCCGGACTAGCGGGGGAAACAATGAGCAGTACTTC.